This T cell receptor beta chain is drawn from a study of Graves' ophthalmopathy and Graves' hyperthyroidism. From germline, CDR1 is DFQATT and CDR2 SNEGSKA (reference sequence). This CDR3 has 13 amino acids. A note on this clonotype: Germline and junction disagree at one end, which may indicate a read error.

TCR beta CDR3 amplification used RNA transcripts. HTBI primers served in a first-round RT-PCR, which a second-round multiplex PCR followed. MiXCR, run by TCRdb on the multiplex PCR reads, gives a single entry per CDR3 protein. The sample carries some 410,000 distinct CDR3 sequences, 20% to 25% recorded once. The genes are TRBV20-1 and TRBJ2-5, with 11 bases aligning to TRBD2. The sample consisted of peripheral blood. This TCR came from a woman younger than 35 with stable Graves' hyperthyroidism. The CDR3 DNA is TGCACTGCTATACTAGCGGGAGAAGAGACCCAGTACTTC. This sequence encodes CTAILAGEETQYF.